A selection of T cell receptor beta chains follows, all from one sample in a study of OX40 agonist ivuxolimab in advanced cancers. Produced via immunoSEQ multiplex PCR; TCRdb's table is partial and in-frame only. The sample has tens of thousands of clones; more than 70% are singletons. Sequenced here: CD4+ or CD8+ T cells sorted from blood, sampled in a trial of the OX40 agonist ivuxolimab. The receptors were gathered from an adult with an advanced solid tumor such as melanoma, head and neck, liver or kidney cancer. CDR3s include the opening cysteine and the closing phenylalanine or tryptophan. D genes are given only for firm matches. The listing skips clone size in some rows; elsewhere it reads once, few, many or a size class.

- TRBJ1-1 16 - TRBV19 TGTGCCAGTACTCTTCTCCGGGGCCAAGGAACAACTGAAGCTTTCTTT CASTLLRGQGTTEAFF
once TRBJ2-2 17 - TRBV5-5 TGTGCCAGCAGTTCCGGGCTCCGAAAGGATCACACCGGGGAGCTGTTTTTT CASSSGLRKDHTGELFF
- TRBJ1-4 14 TRBD1 TRBV28 TGTGCCACCAGAGTCAGGGGGCATGTTGAAAAACTGTTTTTT CATRVRGHVEKLFF
- TRBJ1-2 16 TRBD1 TRBV9 TGTGCCAGCAGCTTAATTGGACAGGGGGAAGGGTCTGGCTACACCTTC CASSLIGQGEGSGYTF
- TRBJ1-1 15 - TRBV7-9 TGTGCCAGCAGCTTCCGAGGACCTAGGGGATCTGAAGCTTTCTTT CASSFRGPRGSEAFF
- TRBJ2-3 16 - TRBV14 TGTGCCAGCAGCTCCCGGTGGCTAGCTAGTACAGATACGCAGTATTTT CASSSRWLASTDTQYF
few TRBJ1-1 12 - TRBV7-9 TGTGCCAGCAGCTTAGAAGAGGGGAAGACTTTCTTT CASSLEEGKTFF
- TRBJ1-5 15 TRBD1 TRBV2 TGTGCCAGCAGTGAAGGGACAGGCCGTAATCAGCCCCAGCATTTT CASSEGTGRNQPQHF
- TRBJ1-5 13 - TRBV4-3 TGCGCCAGCAGCCAAGATCTGGGTCAGCCCCAGCATTTT CASSQDLGQPQHF
- TRBJ2-7 15 - TRBV5-1 TGCGCCAGCAGCCGCCCGGGTCTCGATTCCTACGAGCAGTACTTC CASSRPGLDSYEQYF
- TRBJ2-7 15 - TRBV28 TGTGCCAGCAGTTTCCTGGCGCAAGACTCCTACGAGCAGTACTTC CASSFLAQDSYEQYF
- TRBJ1-3 18 TRBD1 TRBV4-3 TGCGCCAGCAGCCCAACGTCCGGGACAGGTAATTCTGGAAACACCATATATTTT CASSPTSGTGNSGNTIYF
once TRBJ1-3 12 - TRBV2 TGTGCCAGACAGGGTGCCGGAAACACCATATATTTT CARQGAGNTIYF
few TRBJ1-1 14 - TRBV27 TGTGCCAGCAAAGCGTTGGGGTTGAACACTGAAGCTTTCTTT CASKALGLNTEAFF
- TRBJ2-7 14 - TRBV7-8 TGTGCCAGCAGCCCCCCGGGACTCTCCTACGAGCAGTACTTC CASSPPGLSYEQYF
- TRBJ2-7 15 - TRBV9 TGTGCCAGCAGCGTAGCTGTAACAGGGCCCTACGAGCAGTACTTC CASSVAVTGPYEQYF
- TRBJ2-5 16 TRBD1 TRBV5-4 TGTGCCAGCAGCTTTCCGAGCCGGACAGGGGCAGAGACCCAGTACTTC CASSFPSRTGAETQYF
- TRBJ1-1 14 - TRBV18 TGTGCCAGCTCACCAATGGGGTCCCTCACTGAAGCTTTCTTT CASSPMGSLTEAFF
- TRBJ2-2 14 - TRBV5-6 TGTGCCAGCAGCTTGGTTTGGGACACCGGGGAGCTGTTTTTT CASSLVWDTGELFF
- TRBJ1-1 13 - TRBV7-9 TGTGCCAGCATACTAGGGGGGAACACTGAAGCTTTCTTT CASILGGNTEAFF
- TRBJ1-4 14 - TRBV5-5 TGTGCCAGCAGCTTCAGGTTAACTAATGAAAAACTGTTTTTT CASSFRLTNEKLFF
once TRBJ2-1 16 TRBD2 TRBV5-1 TGCGCCAGCAGCTTACCTGGACTAGCGGGGTACAATGAGCAGTTCTTC CASSLPGLAGYNEQFF
once TRBJ2-1 13 TRBD2 TRBV29-1 TGCAGCGTACCGACTAGCGGGAGGAATGAGCAGTTCTTC CSVPTSGRNEQFF
- TRBJ1-3 15 - TRBV9 TGTGCCAGCAGCGCAACACAGGGAGCTGGAAACACCATATATTTT CASSATQGAGNTIYF
few TRBJ1-5 16 - TRBV25-1 TGTGCCAGCAGTGCCGGGGGGCGCGGGGGCAATCAGCCCCAGCATTTT CASSAGGRGGNQPQHF
- TRBJ1-3 14 - TRBV5-4 TGTGCCAGCAGCCCACAGAGCTCTGGAAACACCATATATTTT CASSPQSSGNTIYF
- TRBJ1-2 15 TRBD1 TRBV5-4 TGTGCCAGCAGCTTGGCCCTCAGGGGGGCGGAAGGCTACACCTTC CASSLALRGAEGYTF
- TRBJ1-5 14 - TRBV9 TGTGCCAGCAGCGAGCGGGCTAGCAATCAGCCCCAGCATTTT CASSERASNQPQHF
once TRBJ2-3 12 - TRBV2 TGTGCCAGCAGTGACCGTGCAGATACGCAGTATTTT CASSDRADTQYF
- TRBJ1-1 18 TRBD1 TRBV5-1 TGCGCCAGCAGCTTGGGGCTGTGGAGGGGGCTACTGAACACTGAAGCTTTCTTT CASSLGLWRGLLNTEAFF
once TRBJ1-5 14 TRBD1 TRBV7-2 TGTGCCAGCAGCTTAGCCGGGACAGGGCAGCCCCAGCATTTT CASSLAGTGQPQHF
- TRBJ1-1 12 TRBD1 TRBV19 TGTGCCATCCGGGACAGAGACACTGAAGCTTTCTTT CAIRDRDTEAFF
- TRBJ1-4 15 TRBD1 TRBV4-1 TGCGCCAGCAGCCAAGCCGGGACAGGGGGTGAAAAACTGTTTTTT CASSQAGTGGEKLFF
- TRBJ1-3 14 - TRBV18 TGTGCCAGCTCACCATCCGGGTCTGGAAACACCATATATTTT CASSPSGSGNTIYF
- TRBJ1-2 16 TRBD1 TRBV5-1 TGCGCCAGCAGCTTGGAGGGGACAGCCTCTAACTATGGCTACACCTTC CASSLEGTASNYGYTF
- TRBJ1-2 14 - TRBV19 TGTGCCAGTAGTACCTACGCGACAGCGCCTGGCTACACCTTC CASSTYATAPGYTF
- TRBJ1-6 15 TRBD1 TRBV27 TGTGCCAGCAGTTTAAACAGGGGAGTTAATTCACCCCTCCACTTT CASSLNRGVNSPLHF
- TRBJ1-2 15 - TRBV27 TGTGCCAGCAGTTTATACGGTAATACGGGGTATGGCTACACCTTC CASSLYGNTGYGYTF
- TRBJ2-5 14 - TRBV5-5 TGTGCCAGCAGCTTTGGCAGGGCCCAAGAGACCCAGTACTTC CASSFGRAQETQYF
- TRBJ1-5 15 - TRBV6-6 TGTGCCAGCAGTTACGGGGGCTCTCCCGAAGGGCCCCAGCATTTT CASSYGGSPEGPQHF
- TRBJ2-1 16 TRBD1 TRBV5-6 TGTGCCAGCAGCCGATCGCAGGGGGCTAACTACAATGAGCAGTTCTTC CASSRSQGANYNEQFF
- TRBJ1-2 15 - TRBV2 TGTGCCAGCATTGATGGCCCCAGGTTTAGAAATGGCTACACCTTC CASIDGPRFRNGYTF
few TRBJ2-7 14 - TRBV5-1 TGCGCCAGCAGCTTACAGGGTTGGAGAGACGAGCAGTACTTC CASSLQGWRDEQYF
- TRBJ2-2 14 - TRBV6-5 TGTGCCAGCAGCCCCCGGGGGTACACCGGGGAGCTGTTTTTT CASSPRGYTGELFF
- TRBJ1-3 14 - TRBV27 TGTGCCAGCAGCCCCGACAGGCCTGGAAACACCATATATTTT CASSPDRPGNTIYF
- TRBJ1-1 13 TRBD1 TRBV5-1 TGCGCCAGCAGCTTGGGACAGGGGGGTGAAGCTTTCTTT CASSLGQGGEAFF
- TRBJ2-7 15 - TRBV19 TGTGCCAGTAGTATATCGGGGCAGGCCACCTACGAGCAGTACTTC CASSISGQATYEQYF